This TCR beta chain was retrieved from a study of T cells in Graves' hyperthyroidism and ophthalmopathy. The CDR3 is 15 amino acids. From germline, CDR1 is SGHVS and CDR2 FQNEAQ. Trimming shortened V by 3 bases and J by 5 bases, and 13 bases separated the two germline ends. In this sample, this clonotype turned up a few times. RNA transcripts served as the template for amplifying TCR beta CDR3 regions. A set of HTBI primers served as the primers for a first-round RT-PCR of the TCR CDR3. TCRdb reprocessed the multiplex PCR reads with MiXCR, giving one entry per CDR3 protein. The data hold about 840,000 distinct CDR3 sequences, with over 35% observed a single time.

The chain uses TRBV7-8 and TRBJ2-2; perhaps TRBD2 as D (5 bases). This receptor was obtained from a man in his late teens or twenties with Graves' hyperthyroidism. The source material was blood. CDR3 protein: CASSFFARGTGELFF. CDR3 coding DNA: TGTGCCAGCAGCTTCTTCGCCCGCGGGACCGGGGAGCTGTTTTTT.